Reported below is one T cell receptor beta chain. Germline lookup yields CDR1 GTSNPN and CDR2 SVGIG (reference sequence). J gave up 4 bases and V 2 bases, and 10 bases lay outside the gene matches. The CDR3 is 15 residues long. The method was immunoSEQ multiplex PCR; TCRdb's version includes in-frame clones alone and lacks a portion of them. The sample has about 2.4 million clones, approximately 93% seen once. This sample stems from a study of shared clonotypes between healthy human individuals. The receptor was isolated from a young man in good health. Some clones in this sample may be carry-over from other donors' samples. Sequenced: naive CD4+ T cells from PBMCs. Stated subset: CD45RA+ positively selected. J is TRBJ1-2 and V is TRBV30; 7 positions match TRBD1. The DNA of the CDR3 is TGTGCCTGGAGTCTCCGCCGCAGGGGGACCTATGGCTACACCTTC. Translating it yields CAWSLRRRGTYGYTF.